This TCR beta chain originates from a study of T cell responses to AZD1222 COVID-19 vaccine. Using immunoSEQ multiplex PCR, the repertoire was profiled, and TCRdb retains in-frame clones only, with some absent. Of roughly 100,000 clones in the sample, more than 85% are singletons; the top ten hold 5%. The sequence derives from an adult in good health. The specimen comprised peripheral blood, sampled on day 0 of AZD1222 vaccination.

The CDR3: CASSLPSGGGEQYF. CDR3 bases: TGTGCCAGCAGCCTACCTAGCGGGGGGGGAGAGCAGTACTTC. The chain carries TRBV5-4 and TRBJ2-7; 12 bases are shared with TRBD2. CDR1 and CDR2 from the germline V gene are SGHNT and YYREEE (reference sequence). There are 14 residues in the CDR3. The V gene end was trimmed by 4 bases and the J gene end by 7 bases; junction bases not matched to a gene: 6.